These T cell receptor beta chains were read from a single sample in a study of blood T cells in healthy people across ages. A single record per CDR3 protein comes from TCRdb applying MiXCR to the 5' RACE reads. The data show approximately 670,000 distinct CDR3 sequences, around 41% seen once. Sequencing used blood. These receptor sequences come from a man older than 75 in good health. The CDR3 runs from the conserved cysteine through the conserved F or W. A D gene is named only where the DNA matches it firmly. Clone size is stated in some rows and not others, as once, few, many or a class when expanded.

TRBJ2-5 | . | TRBD2 | TRBV27 | TGTGCCAGCATGGCTTGGCTAGCGGGAGTTGGGGAGACCCAGTACTTC | CASMAWLAGVGETQYF
TRBJ2-5 | . | . | TRBV20-1 | TGCAGTGCTAGTCCCTCTAGCAGCCAAGAGACCCAGTACTTC | CSASPSSSQETQYF
TRBJ2-7 | . | . | TRBV5-1 | TGCGCCAGCAGCCAAACGACCACGACCTACGAGCAGTACTTC | CASSQTTTTYEQYF
TRBJ1-4 | . | . | TRBV27 | TGTGCCAGCAGTTTCCAAGGGGCAGGTGAAAAACTGTTTTTT | CASSFQGAGEKLFF
TRBJ2-2 | . | TRBD1 | TRBV12-3/TRBV12-4 | TGTGACAGCAGTTCGTCGACAGGGGTCAACACCGGGGAGCTGTTTTTT | CDSSSSTGVNTGELFF
TRBJ2-6 | once | . | TRBV7-3 | TGTGCTAGCAGCTTAACTTTAGCTCGCTCTGGAGCCAACGTCCTGACTTTC | CASSLTLARSGANVLTF
TRBJ2-3 | . | TRBD2 | TRBV18 | TGTGCCAGCTCATTAACGACTAGCGGGGAGGTGGATACGCAGTATTTT | CASSLTTSGEVDTQYF
TRBJ2-7 | many | . | TRBV25-1 | TGTGCCACCGCGATAAGCCCCTCCTACGAGCAGTACTTC | CATAISPSYEQYF
TRBJ1-1 | . | TRBD1 | TRBV11-3 | TGTGCCAGCAGCTCCCGGACAGGGTCGGATGAAGCTTTCTTT | CASSSRTGSDEAFF
TRBJ2-2 | . | . | TRBV12-3/TRBV12-4 | TGTGCCAGCAGCATACACACCGGGGGGCTGTTTTTT | CASSIHTGGLFF
TRBJ2-5 | few | TRBD2 | TRBV7-2 | TGTGCCAGCAGCTTAGAGCTAGCGGGAGAGACCCAGTACTTC | CASSLELAGETQYF
TRBJ2-1 | once | . | TRBV6-1 | TGTGCCAGCAGTGAAAATAGAAAGACCCAGTTCTTC | CASSENRKTQFF
TRBJ2-7 | once | . | TRBV9 | TGTGCCAGCAGCGTAGCTGCCAGCACCTACGAGCAGTACTTC | CASSVAASTYEQYF
TRBJ2-1 | . | TRBD1 | TRBV19 | TGTGCCAGTAGTATGGTTGGTCAGGGGGCGGGTGAGCAGTTCTTC | CASSMVGQGAGEQFF
TRBJ2-1 | few | TRBD2 | TRBV5-1 | TGCGCCAGCAGCTTGGGAGGGACTAGCTCCTACAATGAGCAGTTCTTC | CASSLGGTSSYNEQFF
TRBJ1-5 | . | . | TRBV20-1 | TGCAGTGCTATATTAGGGACTATTTATCAGCCCCAGCATTTT | CSAILGTIYQPQHF
TRBJ1-1 | . | . | TRBV10-3 | TGTGCCATCGCACGGCAGGGGAACACTGAAGCTTTCTTT | CAIARQGNTEAFF
TRBJ2-3 | . | . | TRBV5-1 | TGCGCCAGCAGCATAGGACGGGGTGTGGATACGCAGTATTTT | CASSIGRGVDTQYF
TRBJ2-3 | . | . | TRBV10-3 | TGTGCCATCAGCCTTCGCGGAGGAGTAAGCACAGATACGCAGTATTTT | CAISLRGGVSTDTQYF
TRBJ2-7 | few | TRBD1 | TRBV6-2/TRBV6-3 | TGTGCCAGCGAAGGGGACAGGGGACACGAGCAGTACTTC | CASEGDRGHEQYF
TRBJ2-7 | many | . | TRBV20-1 | TGCAGTGCTAGAGAAGGGAGCGGTATCTACGAGCAGTACTTC | CSAREGSGIYEQYF
TRBJ2-1 | many | . | TRBV7-2 | TGTGCCAGCAGCTTAGCAGCTGGTGGGGTGGGAGTGGACAATGAGCAGTTCTTC | CASSLAAGGVGVDNEQFF
TRBJ1-6 | few | . | TRBV19 | TGTGCCAGTAGTATAGCCCGACAGGCGAATAATTCACCCCTCCACTTT | CASSIARQANNSPLHF
TRBJ2-7 | . | TRBD2 | TRBV7-9 | TGTGCCAGCAGCGCGGGGGGACTAGCGGGGGTTAGCTCCTACAATGAGCAGTACTTC | CASSAGGLAGVSSYNEQYF
TRBJ2-1 | few | TRBD2 | TRBV6-6 | TGTGCCAGCAGTACCTGGACTAGCGGCCCTTACAATGAGCAGTTCTTC | CASSTWTSGPYNEQFF
TRBJ2-1 | . | TRBD2 | TRBV28 | TGTGCCAGCAGTGGGGGCGGGAGGGCCAGTGAGCAGTTCTTC | CASSGGGRASEQFF
TRBJ1-5 | . | TRBD1 | TRBV28 | TGTGCCAGCAGTTTGGGACAGTTCAATCAGCCCCAGCATTTT | CASSLGQFNQPQHF
TRBJ1-2 | few | TRBD1 | TRBV27 | TGTGCCAGCAGTTTTCATCAGGGGGGACAGGGGATCTATGGCTACACCTTC | CASSFHQGGQGIYGYTF
TRBJ2-7 | . | TRBD1 | TRBV7-2 | TGTGCCAGCAGCCGCCAGGGGGACGGCTACGAGCAGTACTTC | CASSRQGDGYEQYF
TRBJ2-3 | few | . | TRBV7-2 | TGTGCCAGCAGCTTGACGACCACAGATACGCAGTATTTT | CASSLTTTDTQYF
TRBJ2-7 | . | . | TRBV9 | TGTGCCAGCAGCGGGGGAGGCGGCCCCTCCAATGAGCAGTACTTC | CASSGGGGPSNEQYF
TRBJ2-1 | . | . | TRBV27 | TGTGCCAGCAGTTGGGAGACAGAACTCCCCAATGAGCAGTTCTTC | CASSWETELPNEQFF
TRBJ2-7 | . | . | TRBV28 | TGTGCCAGCAGTTCGCGGGGACCCAATGTGTACGAGCAGTACTTC | CASSSRGPNVYEQYF
TRBJ2-5 | many | . | TRBV6-2/TRBV6-3 | TGTGCCATGGGGACGGGCTATCAAGAGACCCAGTACTTC | CAMGTGYQETQYF
TRBJ2-1 | . | . | TRBV4-2 | TGTGCCAGCAGCCAAGCCGGGGGTCACTCCCACAATGAGCAGTTCTTC | CASSQAGGHSHNEQFF
TRBJ2-1 | . | . | TRBV15 | TGTGCCACCAGCAGAGATTTTCACAAGGAGCAGTTCTTC | CATSRDFHKEQFF
TRBJ2-3 | few | . | TRBV27 | TGTGCCAGCAGTCTCCGGGGGAATACGCAGTATTTT | CASSLRGNTQYF
TRBJ1-4 | few | . | TRBV7-2 | TGTGCCAGCAGCTTAGAACAAACAGCGGGTGAAAAACTGTTTTTT | CASSLEQTAGEKLFF
TRBJ2-1 | few | . | TRBV9 | TGTGCCAGCAGCCTCCCAGGGGGGGGAGGATACAATGAGCAGTTCTTC | CASSLPGGGGYNEQFF
TRBJ1-2 | . | TRBD1 | TRBV3-1 | TGTGCCAGCAGCGAAAGGACAGGGATCTATGGCTACACCTTC | CASSERTGIYGYTF
TRBJ2-3 | . | TRBD1 | TRBV15 | TGTGCCACCAGCAGAGAGGGGACAGGTCCCTCAGATACGCAGTATTTT | CATSREGTGPSDTQYF
TRBJ2-1 | . | TRBD2 | TRBV7-2 | TGTGCCAGCAGTCGATCAGCGGGAGTCTCCAGTGAGCAGTTCTTC | CASSRSAGVSSEQFF